Listed here are 11 T cell receptor beta chains from one sample, sequenced in a study of radiotherapy plus CTLA-4 blockade in lung cancer. Generated by immunoSEQ multiplex PCR, the TCRdb table keeps only in-frame clones and is missing some. The profile shows over 75,000 clones, roughly four fifths of them singletons. Here the sequenced sample was peripheral blood, taken from a patient treated with radiotherapy plus ipilimumab. These receptors all come from a human donor with non-small cell lung cancer who had stable disease on radiotherapy plus ipilimumab.

This chain joins TRBV18 and TRBJ1-4, with D perhaps matching TRBD1 (6 bases). V gave up 4 bases and J gave up 0 bases, with 9 bases separating them. CDR3 length: 15 residues. Germline lookup yields CDR1 KGHSH and CDR2 LQKENI. The CDR3 here is CASSRGAATNEKLFF. In DNA, the CDR3 is TGTGCCAGCTCACGGGGGGCAGCAACTAATGAAAAACTGTTTTTT.

This chain joins TRBV5-5 and TRBJ2-7, with D maybe TRBD1 (6 bases). Germline V lookup: CDR1 SGHKS, CDR2 YYEKEE (reference sequence). V shed 1 base and J shed 7 bases, with 18 bases lying between them. The CDR3 covers 15 residues. CDR3 coding DNA: TGTGCCAGCAGCTTGTTCCGGGACATGTCTTCAGAGCAGTACTTC. This translates into CASSLFRDMSSEQYF.

The chain couples TRBV19 to TRBJ1-6; D gene ambiguous. Germline CDR1 LNHDA, CDR2 SQIVND (reference sequence). This CDR3 region has 17 residues. Trimming cost V 5 bases and J 0 bases, with 14 bases left between them. CDR3 residues: CASSPTRRSSYNSPLHF. For the CDR3, the DNA is TGTGCCAGTAGTCCGACCAGACGCAGCTCCTATAATTCACCCCTCCACTTT. The full variable domain, its missing parts supplied by reference TRBV19 and TRBJ1-6, is DGGITQSPKYLFRKEGQNVTLSCEQNLNHDAMYWYRQDPGQGLRLIYYSQIVNDFQKGDIAEGYSVSREKKESFPLTVTSAQKNPTAFYLCASSPTRRSSYNSPLHFGNGTRLTVT.

The chain employs TRBV10-3 and TRBJ2-2; 7 bases are shared with TRBD2. The CDR3 is made up of 14 amino acids. V was clipped by 7 bases and J by 4 bases; unmatched bases: 6. CDR1 is ENHRY and CDR2 is SYGVKD in the germline V gene. CDR3 sequence reads: CAINPGGGTGELFF. CDR3 nucleotide sequence: TGTGCCATCAACCCGGGAGGAGGCACCGGGGAGCTGTTTTTT.

The CDR3 region has the DNA TGTGCCAGTAGTACTGGGACAGCGTCGGTCTACGAGCAGTACTTC. Residues: CASSTGTASVYEQYF. The V and J genes are TRBV19 and TRBJ2-7; TRBD1 agrees at 7 bases. CDR1 is LNHDA and CDR2 is SQIVND in the germline V gene (reference sequence). With 4 bases clipped from V and 3 bases from J, the junction kept 9 bases outside the gene matches. The CDR3 is 15 amino acids.

The chain couples TRBV2 to TRBJ2-5; tentative D call: TRBD2 (6 bases). CDR1 and CDR2 (germline): SNHLY, FYNNEI. Trimming removed 8 bases at V and 2 bases at J, with 9 bases between. CDR3 length equals 12 residues. The CDR3 region has the DNA TGTGCCAGCGTGGCGGGGCAAGAGACCCAGTACTTC. Translated: CASVAGQETQYF. Full variable domain (rest looked up from reference TRBV2 and TRBJ2-5): EPEVTQTPSHQVTQMGQEVILRCVPISNHLYFYWYRQILGQKVEFLVSFYNNEISEKSEIFDDQFSVERPDGSNFTLKIRSTKLEDSAMYFCASVAGQETQYFGPGTRLLVL.

This clone is a singleton in its sample. The chain recombines TRBV6-1 with TRBJ2-2; TRBD1 matches at 11 bases. The germline gives CDR1 MNHNS, CDR2 SASEGT. J lost 5 bases, V lost 7 bases, and 6 bases had no gene match. This CDR3 has 15 amino acids. CDR3 loop: CASKRDRGWTGELFF. The CDR3 bases are TGTGCCAGCAAGAGGGACAGGGGGTGGACCGGGGAGCTGTTTTTT.

The genes are TRBV7-8 and TRBJ2-7; 16 nucleotides align to TRBD2. The CDR3 is made up of 17 amino acids. V lost 8 bases to trimming and J lost 0 bases; unmatched junction nucleotides: 7. The germline V gene encodes CDR1 SGHVS and CDR2 FQNEAQ. This CDR3 is CASGGTSGGVSSYEQYF. CDR3 nucleotides: TGTGCCAGCGGCGGGACTAGCGGGGGGGTGAGCTCCTACGAGCAGTACTTC.

This clone occurred a few times. The chain carries TRBV15 and TRBJ1-5, with a possible D match to TRBD1 (5 bases). Trimming shortened V by 0 bases and J by 5 bases, and 11 bases separated the two germline ends. CDR1 and CDR2 from the germline V gene are LNHNV and YYDKDF (reference sequence). The CDR3 runs 15 residues. The CDR3 here is CATSRDGTADQPQHF. The CDR3 bases are TGTGCCACCAGCAGAGATGGGACGGCTGATCAGCCCCAGCATTTT.

V is TRBV14 and J is TRBJ2-5; 7 bases line up with TRBD1. Trimming at V came to 0 bases and at J to 0 bases, leaving 4 bases not matched to a gene. The CDR3 covers 16 residues. Germline V gene data show CDR1 as SGHDN and CDR2 as FVKESK. The CDR3 reads CASSQEGRGYQETQYF. CDR3 nucleotides: TGTGCCAGCAGCCAAGAGGGCAGGGGGTACCAAGAGACCCAGTACTTC.

V gene TRBV27 combines with J gene TRBJ1-5; possible D gene TRBD1, 6 bases. The CDR3 sequence is 16 residues long. The ends were cut back, 5 bases at V and 4 bases at J, with 18 bases in the middle. Germline V gene sequence: CDR1 MNHEY, CDR2 SMNVEV (reference sequence). The DNA for the CDR3 is TGTGCCAGCAGTACGAACCGGGACACGATAAATCAGCCCCAGCATTTT. Translation gives CASSTNRDTINQPQHF.